Presented here are 19 T cell receptor beta chains from one specimen sequenced in a study of blood T cell repertoires in COVID-19. Assay: immunoSEQ multiplex PCR; the TCRdb copy retains only in-frame clones and omits some. The data hold tens of thousands of clones, with approximately 85% observed a single time. Sequencing input: peripheral blood. The receptors were gathered from a man between 60 and 70 years old with acute or convalescent COVID-19.

The genes are TRBV5-8 and TRBJ1-1, with 7 bases aligning to TRBD1. The CDR3 sequence is 14 residues long. CDR1 SGHTS and CDR2 YDEGEE come from the germline V gene. The ends lost 1 base at V and 6 bases at J; junction bases unmatched: 6. The CDR3 DNA follows: TGTGCCAGCAGCTTGAGGGGGCGCGTCGCTGAAGCTTTCTTT. Translation: CASSLRGRVAEAFF.

This chain links TRBV6-5 with TRBJ2-2; TRBD2 aligns across 7 bases. The CDR3 has 14 residues. CDR1 and CDR2 from the germline V gene are MNHEY and SVGAGI. V lost 7 bases to trimming and J lost 3 bases; unmatched junction nucleotides: 5. The CDR3 nucleotides are TGTGCCAGCAATAAGGGGAGGGACACCGGGGAGCTGTTTTTT. This sequence encodes CASNKGRDTGELFF.

The CDR3 region has the DNA TGTGCCACCAGCAGAGATCCAGGGCAGGGGCTCACCGGGGAGCTGTTTTTT. Its protein product is CATSRDPGQGLTGELFF. This chain uses TRBV15 with TRBJ2-2; D perhaps matches TRBD1 (6 bases). Germline CDR1 LNHNV, CDR2 YYDKDF (reference sequence). The CDR3 is 17 residues long. The V end lost 0 bases, the J end lost 4 bases, and 15 bases lay between the germline ends.

J is TRBJ2-2 and V is TRBV9, with D perhaps matching TRBD2 (5 bases). Germline V CDR1 and CDR2: SGDLS, YYNGEE. Deletions cut 4 bases from V and 7 bases from J, with 8 bases between. This CDR3 contains 12 residues. CDR3 coding DNA: TGTGCCAGCAGCTCTAGCCACGGGGAGCTGTTTTTT. Its translation is CASSSSHGELFF.

The chain is built from TRBV2 and TRBJ2-2; D not certain. V was pared by 2 bases and J by 1 base, with 2 bases between. The germline V gene has CDR1 SNHLY and CDR2 FYNNEI. CDR3 size: 13 residues. The CDR3 reads CASSEQNTGELFF. DNA of the CDR3: TGTGCCAGCAGTGAACAGAACACCGGGGAGCTGTTTTTT. The variable domain in full, with the rest retrieved from reference TRBV2 and TRBJ2-2, is EPEVTQTPSHQVTQMGQEVILRCVPISNHLYFYWYRQILGQKVEFLVSFYNNEISEKSEIFDDQFSVERPDGSNFTLKIRSTKLEDSAMYFCASSEQNTGELFFGEGSRLTVL.

V and J are TRBV6-4 and TRBJ2-2, with 12 positions matching TRBD2. Per germline, CDR1 MRHNA and CDR2 SNTAGT. V dropped 4 bases and J dropped 4; count of bases not matched to a gene: 1. The CDR3 covers 15 residues. CDR3 loop: CASSGTSGVTGELFF. CDR3 DNA: TGTGCCAGCAGTGGGACTAGCGGGGTCACCGGGGAGCTGTTTTTT.

The chain employs TRBV18 and TRBJ2-3; 7 bases match TRBD2. CDR1 KGHSH and CDR2 LQKENI come from the germline V gene. This CDR3 contains 15 residues. V was clipped by 3 bases and J by 8 bases; unmatched bases: 11. The CDR3 spells CASSPGGGSTITQYF. The CDR3 DNA reads as TGTGCCAGCTCACCGGGCGGGGGTTCCACAATTACGCAGTATTTT. Looking up the rest from reference TRBV18 and TRBJ2-3 gives the full variable domain: NAGVMQNPRHLVRRRGQEARLRCSPMKGHSHVYWYRQLPEEGLKFMVYLQKENIIDESGMPKERFSAEFPKEGPSILRIQQVVRGDSAAYFCASSPGGGSTITQYFGPGTRLTVL.

This chain joins TRBV5-5 and TRBJ2-6; 7 nucleotides match TRBD1. Germline V gives CDR1 SGHKS, CDR2 YYEKEE (reference sequence). V lost 5 bases, J lost 0 bases, and 5 bases stayed unmatched. The CDR3 is made up of 16 amino acids. In nucleotides, the CDR3 is TGTGCCAGCAGACGGACAGGTAGCTCTGGGGCCAACGTCCTGACTTTC. This codes for CASRRTGSSGANVLTF.

The chain has TRBV6-6 and TRBJ1-1, with a possible D match to TRBD1 (6 bases). This CDR3 comprises 14 residues. V lost 8 bases, J lost 10 bases, and 23 bases lay in between. Looked up from germline, CDR1 is MNHNY and CDR2 is SVGAGI (reference sequence). CDR3 sequence reads: CASWSSTGNNLAFF. CDR3 DNA: TGTGCCAGCTGGTCCTCAACAGGGAATAATTTAGCTTTCTTT.

The chain employs TRBV6-5 and TRBJ2-5, with 8 bases identical to TRBD1. V was pared by 5 bases and J by 2 bases, with 1 base of the junction left unmatched. The germline V gene encodes CDR1 MNHEY and CDR2 SVGAGI. The CDR3 consists of 13 residues. The CDR3 is CASSRDRQETQYF. The CDR3 nucleotides read TGTGCCAGCAGTCGGGACAGGCAAGAGACCCAGTACTTC.

V is TRBV4-1 and J is TRBJ2-7; 10 bases agree with TRBD2. Germline V gene lookup returns CDR1 MGHRA and CDR2 YSYEKL. CDR3 length: 16 amino acids. With V trimmed by 0 bases and J by 6 bases, 8 bases remained unmatched. The CDR3, as DNA: TGCGCCAGCAGCCAAGAACCTAGCGGGAGTATGGGCGAGCAGTACTTC. As protein: CASSQEPSGSMGEQYF.

V usage is TRBV7-2 and J usage is TRBJ2-7; TRBD2 matches at 8 bases. V trimming: 0 bases; J trimming: 2 bases; junction bases outside the gene matches: 6. CDR1 SGHTA and CDR2 FQGNSA come from the germline V gene. The CDR3 is 16 residues long. The CDR3: CASSLAGRGATYEQYF. The DNA for the CDR3 is TGTGCCAGCAGCTTAGCTGGGCGGGGGGCCACCTACGAGCAGTACTTC. The entire variable domain, with the rest obtained from reference TRBV7-2 and TRBJ2-7, is as follows: GAGVSQSPSNKVTEKGKDVELRCDPISGHTALYWYRQSLGQGLEFLIYFQGNSAPDKSGLPSDRFSAERTGGSVSTLTIQRTQQEDSAVYLCASSLAGRGATYEQYFGPGTRLTVT.

The chain has TRBV6-1 and TRBJ1-3; D gene unclear. Trimming took 4 bases from V and 2 from J, leaving 15 bases between them. Germline-derived CDR1 and CDR2 are MNHNS and SASEGT. The CDR3 sequence is 16 residues long. CDR3: CASSASFYLPGNTIYF. The CDR3 DNA reads as TGTGCCAGCAGTGCCTCGTTTTATCTTCCTGGAAACACCATATATTTT.

The chain couples TRBV7-2 to TRBJ1-2; D ambiguous. Germline CDR1 is SGHTA and CDR2 is FQGNSA. This CDR3 contains 16 residues. V was cut by 3 bases and J by 8 bases, with 22 bases left in between. CDR3 loop: CASSFAPDGWSGGYTF. CDR3 in DNA: TGTGCCAGCAGCTTTGCCCCAGACGGATGGTCGGGGGGCTACACCTTC. The variable domain in full, completed from reference TRBV7-2 and TRBJ1-2, reads GAGVSQSPSNKVTEKGKDVELRCDPISGHTALYWYRQSLGQGLEFLIYFQGNSAPDKSGLPSDRFSAERTGGSVSTLTIQRTQQEDSAVYLCASSFAPDGWSGGYTFGSGTRLTVV.

The chain couples TRBV5-1 to TRBJ1-1, with D perhaps TRBD1 (5 bases). Germline values: CDR1 SGHRS, CDR2 YFSETQ. This CDR3 region has 16 residues. The V and J ends lost 4 bases and 5 bases respectively, with 21 bases between them. The CDR3 sequence: CASSHDRSPGRTEAFF. For the CDR3, the DNA is TGCGCCAGCAGCCACGACAGATCCCCAGGGAGGACTGAAGCTTTCTTT.

The chain couples TRBV18 to TRBJ1-2, with D uncertain. Germline CDR1 and CDR2: KGHSH and LQKENI. This CDR3 region has 13 residues. Trimming stripped 3 bases from V and 4 bases from J, with 9 bases between. CDR3 in DNA: TGTGCCAGCTCACCGGCCAGAATCTATGGCTACACCTTC. Residues: CASSPARIYGYTF.

This chain connects TRBV10-3 to TRBJ2-4, with D possibly matching TRBD1 (5 bases). Trimming removed 4 bases from V and 6 bases from J, with 13 bases in between. The CDR3 covers 14 residues. The V gene's germline CDR1 is ENHRY and CDR2 SYGVKD. This CDR3 reads CAISAAGLGNIQYF. The CDR3, as DNA: TGTGCCATCAGTGCAGCAGGGCTGGGAAACATTCAGTACTTC.

The V and J genes are TRBV7-6 and TRBJ2-7; a weak D match, TRBD1 (5 bases). CDR1 SGHVS and CDR2 FNYEAQ come from the germline V gene. The ends were cut back, 2 bases at V and 2 bases at J, with 13 bases in the middle. This CDR3 spans 15 amino acids. As DNA, the CDR3 is TGTGCCAGCAGCTTACGTCCAGGGAATACCTACGAGCAGTACTTC. Translated: CASSLRPGNTYEQYF.

The chain couples TRBV7-2 to TRBJ2-3; 8 bases match TRBD2. CDR1 is SGHTA, CDR2 FQGNSA, per germline. V gave up 5 bases and J gave up 2 bases; unmatched junction bases: 9. This CDR3 is built from 16 residues. The CDR3 loop is CASSVAGGGHTDTQYF. Written as DNA, the CDR3 is TGTGCCAGCAGCGTTGCCGGCGGGGGGCACACAGATACGCAGTATTTT.